These T cell receptor beta chains were read from a single sample in a study of T cells in localized non-small cell lung cancer. The method was immunoSEQ multiplex PCR; TCRdb's version includes in-frame clones alone and lacks a portion of them. The table has fewer than 100,000 clones, around 90% seen once. Sequencing was performed on peripheral blood, taken before any cancer treatment. The receptors were gathered from a man aged 35 to 69 with stage I squamous cell lung carcinoma. Each CDR3 is given with its conserved first and last residue. A D gene is named only where the DNA matches it firmly. Clone size is given for some rows only: seen once, a few or many times, or a class if the clone is expanded.

D gene	clone size	J gene	V gene	CDR3 protein	CDR3 DNA
.	.	TRBJ2-3	TRBV7-2	CASSLLGVSSTDTQYF	TGTGCCAGCAGCCTTCTGGGGGTGTCGAGCACAGATACGCAGTATTTT
.	.	TRBJ1-5	TRBV9	CASSPQIDVRNQPQHF	TGTGCCAGCAGCCCCCAAATTGACGTCCGCAATCAGCCCCAGCATTTT
.	.	TRBJ1-5	TRBV28	CASSFSTRDQPQHF	TGTGCCAGCAGTTTCTCCACGCGGGATCAGCCCCAGCATTTT
TRBD2	.	TRBJ2-5	TRBV7-6	CASSASGLAGAQETQYF	TGTGCCAGCAGCGCATCCGGACTAGCGGGGGCACAAGAGACCCAGTACTTC
.	.	TRBJ1-3	TRBV9	CASSVREQDSGNTIYF	TGTGCCAGCAGCGTACGGGAACAGGACTCTGGAAACACCATATATTTT
TRBD1	.	TRBJ1-1	TRBV5-1	CASSSLDRGNTEAFF	TGCGCCAGCAGCTCCTTAGACAGGGGAAACACTGAAGCTTTCTTT
.	.	TRBJ1-1	TRBV18	CASSPTEGNTEAFF	TGTGCCAGCTCACCGACAGAGGGAAACACTGAAGCTTTCTTT
.	.	TRBJ2-1	TRBV20-1	CSAPRRDGTFF	TGCAGTGCTCCCCGGCGGGACGGTACATTCTTC
TRBD1	.	TRBJ1-1	TRBV5-1	CASGRTGENTEAFF	TGCGCCAGCGGGAGGACAGGGGAAAACACTGAAGCTTTCTTT
.	.	TRBJ2-2	TRBV2	CASSQVGGRNTGELFF	TGTGCCAGCAGTCAAGTAGGGGGGCGGAACACCGGGGAGCTGTTTTTT
TRBD2	.	TRBJ2-1	TRBV5-1	CASSPGLNSYNEQFF	TGCGCCAGCAGCCCGGGACTAAACTCCTACAATGAGCAGTTCTTC
.	.	TRBJ1-4	TRBV15	CATSRDSGLTNEKLFF	TGTGCCACCAGCAGAGATTCGGGGTTGACTAATGAAAAACTGTTTTTT
.	.	TRBJ1-2	TRBV20-1	CSARENYGYTF	TGCAGTGCCAGGGAAAACTATGGCTACACCTTC
.	few	TRBJ1-6	TRBV4-1	CASSPAISTYNSPLHF	TGCGCCAGCAGCCCCGCCATAAGCACCTATAATTCACCCCTCCACTTT
.	.	TRBJ1-4	TRBV2	CASRYQDFNEKLFF	TGTGCCAGCAGGTACCAGGACTTTAATGAAAAACTGTTTTTT
TRBD1	.	TRBJ2-5	TRBV29-1	CSVEDLRGQGETQYF	TGCAGCGTTGAAGATTTGAGGGGGCAGGGGGAGACCCAGTACTTC
.	.	TRBJ1-1	TRBV6-1	CASSEGGRPRNTEAFF	TGTGCCAGCAGTGAAGGCGGACGACCCCGGAACACTGAAGCTTTCTTT
.	.	TRBJ2-1	TRBV7-6	CASSLVGGSNEQFF	TGTGCCAGCAGCTTAGTCGGGGGAAGCAATGAGCAGTTCTTC
.	.	TRBJ2-7	TRBV28	CASSPGGQSYEQYF	TGTGCCAGCAGTCCAGGCGGACAGTCCTACGAGCAGTACTTC
.	.	TRBJ2-1	TRBV9	CASSLGNRAGEQFF	TGTGCCAGCAGCCTAGGAAACAGGGCCGGCGAGCAGTTCTTC
TRBD1	.	TRBJ1-5	TRBV6-5	CASSFAGGGQPQHF	TGTGCCAGCAGTTTCGCAGGGGGCGGTCAGCCCCAGCATTTT
.	.	TRBJ2-2	TRBV19	CASSKQYTGELFF	TGTGCCAGTAGTAAACAGTACACCGGGGAGCTGTTTTTT
.	.	TRBJ2-5	TRBV5-4	CASSLASARDGTQYF	TGTGCCAGCAGCTTGGCCTCGGCCAGGGATGGGACCCAGTACTTC
.	.	TRBJ1-5	TRBV5-8	CASSQYHSNQPQHF	TGTGCCAGCAGCCAGTACCATAGCAATCAGCCCCAGCATTTT
.	.	TRBJ1-2	TRBV19	CASTRLGGSYGYTF	TGTGCCAGTACCCGGCTGGGGGGTTCCTATGGCTACACCTTC
.	.	TRBJ1-1	TRBV18	CASSRVGLNTEAFF	TGTGCCAGCTCACGTGTAGGGTTGAACACTGAAGCTTTCTTT
.	once	TRBJ2-1	TRBV7-3	CASSLSQGNEQFF	TGTGCCAGCAGCTTAAGTCAAGGAAATGAGCAGTTCTTC
.	.	TRBJ1-2	TRBV7-8	CASSLVTHANYGYTF	TGTGCCAGCAGCTTAGTAACCCACGCCAACTATGGCTACACCTTC
TRBD1	.	TRBJ1-2	TRBV11-1	CASSLAGTGGYGYTF	TGTGCCAGCAGCTTAGCCGGGACAGGAGGCTATGGCTACACCTTC
TRBD1	.	TRBJ2-2	TRBV18	CASSPRTGDTGELFF	TGTGCCAGCTCACCACGGACAGGAGACACCGGGGAGCTGTTTTTT
.	.	TRBJ1-5	TRBV7-2	CASTSGVYQPQHF	TGTGCCAGCACCTCCGGGGTTTATCAGCCCCAGCATTTT